Listed here are 2 T cell receptor beta chains from one sample, sequenced in a study of blood T cells in healthy people across ages. Then a second PCR, running about 6 to 11 cycles, was carried out with a sample-barcoded 5' primer and a J-beta primer mix. MiXCR, run by TCRdb on the 5' RACE reads, gives a single entry per CDR3 protein. The data show 1,100,000 or so distinct CDR3 sequences, under 45% seen once. Sequencing was done on a sample of blood. These receptors were obtained from a woman in her sixties or seventies in good health.

This chain links TRBV7-6 with TRBJ2-7; the D gene is possibly TRBD1 (6 bases). The V and J ends lost 5 bases and 5 bases respectively, with 13 bases between them. The CDR3 length is 13 residues. Germline loops: CDR1 SGHVS, CDR2 FNYEAQ. The chain's CDR3 is CASSLRTDNEQYF. The DNA of the CDR3 is TGTGCCAGCAGCCTCAGGACAGACAACGAGCAGTACTTC.

The chain combines TRBV25-1 with TRBJ2-3, with 10 positions matching TRBD1. CDR1 is MGHDK, CDR2 SYGVNS, per germline. The trim removed 5 bases at V and 2 bases at J, leaving 4 bases unmatched. CDR3 length: 15 residues. The CDR3 protein is CASSPDRGITDTQYF. For the CDR3, the DNA is TGTGCCAGCAGTCCGGACAGGGGGATCACAGATACGCAGTATTTT.